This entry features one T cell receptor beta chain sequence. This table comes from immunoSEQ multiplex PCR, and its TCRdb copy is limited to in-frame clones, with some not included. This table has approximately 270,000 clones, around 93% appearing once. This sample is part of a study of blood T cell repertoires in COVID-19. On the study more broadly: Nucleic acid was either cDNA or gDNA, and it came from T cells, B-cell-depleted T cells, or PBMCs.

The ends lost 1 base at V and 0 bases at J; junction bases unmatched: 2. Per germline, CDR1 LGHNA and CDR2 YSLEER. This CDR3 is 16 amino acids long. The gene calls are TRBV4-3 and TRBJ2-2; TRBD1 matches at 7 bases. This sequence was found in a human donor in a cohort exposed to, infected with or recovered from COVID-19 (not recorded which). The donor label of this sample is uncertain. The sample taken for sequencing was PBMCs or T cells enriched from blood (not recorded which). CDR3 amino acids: CASSQGQGANTGELFF. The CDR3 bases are TGCGCCAGCAGCCAAGGACAGGGTGCGAACACCGGGGAGCTGTTTTTT.